The subject of this entry is one TCR beta chain. The antigen is unknown. The data belong to a study of cytomegalovirus exposure and HLA in healthy donors. The study, taken as a whole, reports: The study flagged about 160 TCR beta chains as cytomegalovirus-associated.

The CDR3 contains 16 residues. CDR1 and CDR2 (germline): SGHRS, YFSETQ. Trimming removed 4 bases from V and 7 bases from J; junction bases left unmatched: 10. Vbeta (60) and Jbeta (13) primers were used in the PCR. Sequencing used immunoSEQ multiplex PCR; TCRdb keeps in-frame clones, though not all of them. This sample's clone table lists around 100,000 clones. The gene calls are TRBV5-1 and TRBJ2-1; 11 bases fit TRBD2. This TCR was recovered from a middle-aged man in good health and CMV-seropositive. Specimen: PBMCs. CDR3 residues: CASSVVAGGPENEQFF. CDR3 DNA: TGCGCCAGCAGCGTTGTAGCGGGAGGGCCTGAGAATGAGCAGTTCTTC.